These 23 T cell receptor beta chains originate from one sample sequenced in a study of blood T cell repertoires in COVID-19. Assay: immunoSEQ multiplex PCR; the TCRdb copy retains only in-frame clones and omits some. The sample records about 200,000 clones, around 80% being singletons. Sample: peripheral blood. The receptors come from a woman between 70 and 85 years old with acute or convalescent COVID-19.

This chain links TRBV18 with TRBJ2-7; TRBD1 aligns across 9 bases. CDR3 size: 14 residues. Per the germline V gene, CDR1 is KGHSH and CDR2 is LQKENI. V lost 3 bases to trimming and J lost 4 bases; unmatched junction nucleotides: 4. As DNA, the CDR3 is TGTGCCAGCTCACCTGCGACAGGGGGATACGAGCAGTACTTC. Its translation is CASSPATGGYEQYF.

The chain joins TRBV23-1 to TRBJ1-1; TRBD1 matches at 8 bases. TRBV23-1 is an ORF, and what it does is uncertain. The CDR3 is 16 amino acids. The V and J ends lost 3 bases and 4 bases, in that order; junction bases with no gene match: 10. CDR3 DNA sequence: TGCGCCAGCAGTCAGGGCAGGGGGCGAGGGAGCACTGAAGCTTTCTTT. This codes for CASSQGRGRGSTEAFF.

The chain combines TRBV18 with TRBJ2-7, with 9 bases fitting TRBD1. The germline V gene encodes CDR1 KGHSH and CDR2 LQKENI. The CDR3 runs to 15 residues. V was pared by 6 bases and J by 1 base, with 7 bases of the junction left unmatched. The CDR3: CASSASDRGSYEQYF. The CDR3 DNA is TGTGCCAGCTCTGCGAGCGACAGGGGGTCCTACGAGCAGTACTTC.

V usage is TRBV30 and J usage is TRBJ2-7; no reliable D call. V gave up 3 bases and J gave up 6 bases, with 9 bases separating them. Germline CDR1 and CDR2: GTSNPN and SVGIG (reference sequence). The CDR3 contains 11 residues. The CDR3 region has the DNA TGTGCCTGGAGCGAGGCGGCCGAGCAGTACTTC. It codes for CAWSEAAEQYF. The whole variable domain, remainder taken from reference TRBV30 and TRBJ2-7, is SQTIHQWPATLVQPVGSPLSLECTVEGTSNPNLYWYRQAAGRGLQLLFYSVGIGQISSEVPQNLSASRPQDRQFILSSKKLLLSDSGFYLCAWSEAAEQYFGPGTRLTVT.

This clone came up a few times. The genes are TRBV5-1 and TRBJ2-7; a weak D match, TRBD2 (6 bases). This CDR3 comprises 13 residues. Between the trimmed V and J ends, which lost 0 bases and 5 bases, there was a span of 9 bases. Germline loops: CDR1 SGHRS, CDR2 YFSETQ. The CDR3 region has the DNA TGCGCCAGCAGCTTGGCCGGAGGGAACGAGCAGTACTTC. This codes for CASSLAGGNEQYF.

In this sample, this clone turned up a few times. The chain links TRBV7-3 to TRBJ2-1; TRBD1 matches at 8 bases. The trim removed 1 base at V and 5 bases at J, leaving 16 bases unmatched. The CDR3 length is 19 residues. Germline V gene data show CDR1 as SGHTA and CDR2 as FQGTGA. The CDR3 nucleotides read TGTGCCAGCAGCTTAAGGGCCGGCCTCGGGACAGGTTTCAACAATGAGCAGTTCTTC. The encoded protein is CASSLRAGLGTGFNNEQFF. Complete variable domain (other parts from reference TRBV7-3 and TRBJ2-1): GAGVSQTPSNKVTEKGKYVELRCDPISGHTALYWYRQSLGQGPEFLIYFQGTGAADDSGLPNDRFFAVRPEGSVSTLKIQRTERGDSAVYLCASSLRAGLGTGFNNEQFFGPGTRLTVL.

This clone was counted only a few times. The chain employs TRBV5-5 and TRBJ2-7; a weak D match, TRBD1 (6 bases). The germline gives CDR1 SGHKS, CDR2 YYEKEE (reference sequence). V was pared by 5 bases and J by 3 bases, with 12 bases between. CDR3 length equals 13 residues. The CDR3 region has the DNA TGTGCCAGCAGATCGACAGGAAACTACGAGCAGTACTTC. Protein: CASRSTGNYEQYF.

V is TRBV6-2 or TRBV6-3 and J is TRBJ2-5; D not certain. V was shortened by 0 bases and J by 1 base, with 6 bases between the two germline ends. This CDR3 spans 14 amino acids. Germline CDR1 is MNHEY and CDR2 is SVGEGT. The CDR3 sequence is CASSYSGTQETQYF. In DNA, the CDR3 is TGTGCCAGCAGTTACTCTGGCACCCAAGAGACCCAGTACTTC.

The rearrangement links TRBV24-1 to TRBJ1-2; 10 nucleotides line up with TRBD1. V lost 4 bases and J lost 8; bases outside the gene matches: 6. Germline V lookup: CDR1 KGHDR, CDR2 SFDVKD. This CDR3 spans 14 amino acids. This CDR3 is CATSESGQGLGYTF. The CDR3 nucleotides are TGTGCCACCAGTGAATCGGGACAGGGGCTCGGCTACACCTTC.

The chain combines TRBV3-1 (or the pseudogene TRBV3-2) with TRBJ1-6; 8 bases match TRBD1. V was clipped by 3 bases and J by 5 bases; unmatched bases: 6. CDR3 length: 16 residues. Germline lookup yields CDR1 LGHDT and CDR2 YNNKEL (reference sequence). CDR3 region: CASSQTGAYDNSPLHF. The CDR3 nucleotides read TGTGCCAGCAGCCAGACAGGGGCCTATGATAATTCACCCCTCCACTTT.

CDR3 region: CASKPQGTEAFF. The CDR3 coding sequence is TGTGCCAGTAAACCTCAGGGAACTGAAGCTTTCTTT. The gene calls are TRBV19 and TRBJ1-1; D might be TRBD1 (5 bases). The V gene's germline CDR1 is LNHDA and CDR2 SQIVND (reference sequence). Trimming shortened V by 7 bases and J by 5 bases, and 11 bases separated the two germline ends. CDR3 length: 12 amino acids.

By its share, this clone is medium-sized. The V and J genes are TRBV30 and TRBJ2-2; 14 nucleotides line up with TRBD2. Germline V gene lookup returns CDR1 GTSNPN and CDR2 SVGIG (reference sequence). The CDR3 consists of 16 residues. V dropped 3 bases and J dropped 0; count of bases not matched to a gene: 0. The CDR3 here is CAWRGLAGANTGELFF. The DNA for the CDR3 is TGTGCCTGGAGGGGACTAGCGGGGGCGAACACCGGGGAGCTGTTTTTT.

The chain has TRBV19 and TRBJ2-7; TRBD2 matches 9 bases. Unmatched junction bases numbered 7, after V lost 6 bases and J lost 4 bases. Germline CDR1 and CDR2: LNHDA and SQIVND (reference sequence). The CDR3 is made up of 14 amino acids. In DNA, the CDR3 is TGTGCCAGTAGATTTAGCGGGAGCAATTACGAGCAGTACTTC. Encoded protein: CASRFSGSNYEQYF.

CDR3: CASSLGGTSGRNEQFF. In DNA form, the CDR3 reads TGTGCCAGCAGCTTGGGTGGTACTAGCGGGAGAAATGAGCAGTTCTTC. The gene calls are TRBV5-4 and TRBJ2-1; TRBD2 matches at 11 bases. Trimming took 0 bases from V and 7 from J; bases not matched to a gene: 6. Looked up from germline, CDR1 is SGHNT and CDR2 is YYREEE (reference sequence). The CDR3 length is 16 residues.

The chain uses TRBV29-1 and TRBJ2-5; 9 nucleotides align to TRBD1. The germline CDR1 and CDR2 sequences are SQVTM and ANQGSEA. The CDR3 has 14 residues. Germline trimming cut 5 bases from V and 4 bases from J; bases unmatched to any gene: 8. CDR3 sequence reads: CSVYAGTGSETQYF. In DNA, the CDR3 is TGCAGCGTTTACGCCGGGACAGGGTCAGAGACCCAGTACTTC.

The chain is built from TRBV25-1 and TRBJ2-2; tentative D call: TRBD1 (6 bases). This CDR3 spans 15 amino acids. Deletions cut 3 bases from V and 6 bases from J, with 14 bases between. Germline assignment: CDR1 MGHDK and CDR2 SYGVNS. The CDR3: CASSDAQGYAGELFF. The CDR3 bases are TGTGCCAGCAGTGACGCACAGGGTTACGCCGGGGAGCTGTTTTTT. Together with reference TRBV25-1 and TRBJ2-2, the CDR3 gives the full variable domain: EADIYQTPRYLVIGTGKKITLECSQTMGHDKMYWYQQDPGMELHLIHYSYGVNSTEKGDLSSESTVSRIRTEHFPLTLESARPSHTSQYLCASSDAQGYAGELFFGEGSRLTVL.

CDR3 protein: CAISDPDRANYGYTF. CDR3 DNA sequence: TGTGCCATCAGTGACCCGGACAGGGCCAACTATGGCTACACCTTC. This sequence joins TRBV10-3 and TRBJ1-2, with 8 bases lining up with TRBD1. The CDR3 has 15 amino acids. The J segment lost 2 bases and the V segment lost 3 bases, leaving 5 bases of the junction unmatched. Germline CDR1 is ENHRY and CDR2 is SYGVKD.

This chain links TRBV11-2 with TRBJ2-7; 9 positions match TRBD2. The CDR3 runs 17 residues. Germline CDR1 SGHAT, CDR2 FQNNGV. V gave up 5 bases and J gave up 6 bases; unmatched junction bases: 17. CDR3 amino acids: CASSGSSPGLAPSEQYF. The CDR3 DNA is TGTGCCAGCAGCGGATCTTCGCCGGGACTAGCCCCGTCCGAGCAGTACTTC.

This chain joins TRBV4-2 and TRBJ2-3, with 7 bases identical to TRBD2. The CDR3 contains 15 residues. The germline gives CDR1 LGHNA, CDR2 YNFKEQ. Trimming took 1 base from V and 2 from J; bases not matched to a gene: 3. CDR3 sequence reads: CASSQAAGVTDTQYF. Here the CDR3 DNA reads TGTGCCAGCAGCCAAGCGGCGGGAGTCACAGATACGCAGTATTTT.

This chain links TRBV30 with TRBJ2-1; tentative D call: TRBD1 (5 bases). The CDR3 has 14 residues. V was cut by 0 bases and J by 7 bases, with 13 bases left in between. Germline values: CDR1 GTSNPN, CDR2 SVGIG (reference sequence). The CDR3 reads CAWSVLDSRNEQFF. Here the CDR3 DNA reads TGTGCCTGGAGTGTACTCGACAGTAGAAATGAGCAGTTCTTC.

This clone has a single count. The rearrangement joins TRBV28 to TRBJ1-4, with 10 bases fitting TRBD1. Looked up from germline, CDR1 is MDHEN and CDR2 is SYDVKM. There are 13 residues in the CDR3. V dropped 5 bases and J dropped 8; count of bases not matched to a gene: 2. This chain's CDR3 is CASSRDRGEKLFF. The CDR3 DNA sequence: TGTGCCAGCAGTAGGGACAGGGGCGAAAAACTGTTTTTT.

Here the CDR3 reads CASSARTGGYGYTF. DNA for the CDR3: TGTGCCAGCAGTGCCAGGACAGGGGGCTATGGCTACACCTTC. The chain has TRBV6-6 and TRBJ1-2; 10 nucleotides agree with TRBD1. The CDR3 consists of 14 residues. The V and J ends lost 5 bases and 4 bases, in that order; junction bases with no gene match: 4. From germline, CDR1 is MNHNY and CDR2 SVGAGI (reference sequence).

The V and J genes are TRBV11-2 and TRBJ2-1, with a possible D match to TRBD2 (5 bases). V lost 0 bases and J 0 bases, leaving 15 bases between the germline ends. CDR3 length: 18 amino acids. The germline CDR1 and CDR2 sequences are SGHAT and FQNNGV. The CDR3: CASSLDFGVKSSYNEQFF. The CDR3 bases are TGTGCCAGCAGCTTAGATTTCGGGGTTAAGAGCTCCTACAATGAGCAGTTCTTC.